The T cell receptor beta chain under discussion was sequenced for a study of T cell responses to AZD1222 COVID-19 vaccine. Only in-frame clones appear in the TCRdb table, and some are missing; sequencing was by immunoSEQ multiplex PCR. The data show about 180,000 clones, roughly 94% seen once. Details on this clone: Its antigen is undetermined.

Broader study findings: Baseline serology detected seropositivity in only a handful of AZD1222 recipients.

The CDR3 is made up of 15 amino acids. Trimming removed 5 bases from V and 9 bases from J, with 17 bases in between. CDR1 and CDR2 (germline): SGHVS, FQNEAQ. Sample: peripheral blood, taken 28 days after the second AZD1222 dose. This chain connects TRBV7-8 to TRBJ1-6, with a weak D call TRBD1 (6 bases). The TCR was taken from an adult who received the AZD1222 COVID-19 vaccine. CDR3 sequence (DNA): TGTGCCAGCAGCCCCACCGGGGACACATCTTCACCCCTCCACTTT. Its translation: CASSPTGDTSSPLHF.